The T cell receptor (beta chain) under discussion was sequenced for a study of blood T cell repertoires in COVID-19. Study-level background: Samples came from the United States, Italy and Spain, spanning acute and convalescent COVID-19. T cells, B-cell-depleted T cells, or PBMCs provided the cDNA or gDNA that served as material.

Germline loops: CDR1 LGHNA, CDR2 YNFKEQ. The CDR3 is 16 amino acids. The V end was cut by 0 bases, the J end by 1 base, with 7 bases between. This clone occurred once. In the source study's methods: Reference gene primer amplification yielded estimated nucleated cell counts. The protocol was immunoSEQ multiplex PCR, while the TCRdb copy is restricted to in-frame clones and leaves out a portion. The DNA was the basis for D and trimming; V, J and clone size are from that table. The table records 60,000 to 70,000 clones, 65% to 90% of them present only once. The clonotype originates from an older woman with acute or convalescent COVID-19. V gene TRBV4-2 combines with J gene TRBJ1-6; TRBD1 is a possible D gene (5 bases). Material for sequencing was peripheral blood. CDR3 nucleotide sequence: TGTGCCAGCAGCCAAGATGCAGGGTCCTATAATTCACCCCTCCACTTT. As protein: CASSQDAGSYNSPLHF.